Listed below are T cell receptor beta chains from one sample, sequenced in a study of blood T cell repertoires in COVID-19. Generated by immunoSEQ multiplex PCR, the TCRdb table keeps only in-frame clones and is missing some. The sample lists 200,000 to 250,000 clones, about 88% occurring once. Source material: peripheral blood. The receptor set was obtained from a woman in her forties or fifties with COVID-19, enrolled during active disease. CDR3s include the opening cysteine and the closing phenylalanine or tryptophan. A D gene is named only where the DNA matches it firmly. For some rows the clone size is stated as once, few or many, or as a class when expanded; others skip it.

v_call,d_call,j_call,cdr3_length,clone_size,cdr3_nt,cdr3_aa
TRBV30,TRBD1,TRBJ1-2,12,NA,TGTGCCTGGAGTGTACGGACAGGTGGCTACACCTTC,CAWSVRTGGYTF
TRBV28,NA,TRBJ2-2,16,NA,TGTGCCAGCAGTTCCTTCGGCAGGGCGAACACCGGGGAGCTGTTTTTT,CASSSFGRANTGELFF
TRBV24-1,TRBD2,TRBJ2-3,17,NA,TGTGCCACCAGTTCACCGGCTAGCGGGGAGTCCACAGATACGCAGTATTTT,CATSSPASGESTDTQYF
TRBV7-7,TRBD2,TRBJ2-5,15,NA,TGTGCCAGCAGCTTAGGAGCGGGGGGTTCAGAGACCCAGTACTTC,CASSLGAGGSETQYF
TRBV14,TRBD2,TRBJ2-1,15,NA,TGTGCCAGCAGCCGGCGGGGGAGCTCCTACAATGAGCAGTTCTTC,CASSRRGSSYNEQFF
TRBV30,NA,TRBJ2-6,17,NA,TGTGCCTGGAGTTGGGGGGAGTGGGGCTCTGGGGCCAACGTCCTGACTTTC,CAWSWGEWGSGANVLTF
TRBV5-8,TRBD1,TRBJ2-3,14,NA,TGTGCCAGCAGCGCCGGGACAGGCATAGATACGCAGTATTTT,CASSAGTGIDTQYF
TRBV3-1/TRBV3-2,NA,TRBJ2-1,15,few,TGTGCCAGCAGCCAACAGGGCTATGCCTACAATGAGCAGTTCTTC,CASSQQGYAYNEQFF
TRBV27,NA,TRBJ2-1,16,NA,TGTGCCAGCAGTTTCGGGGGTTACGGGGTTGTTGGTGAGCAGTTCTTC,CASSFGGYGVVGEQFF
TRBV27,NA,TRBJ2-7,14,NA,TGTGCCAGCAGTCCCGGGAGATTCTCCTACGAGCAGTACTTC,CASSPGRFSYEQYF
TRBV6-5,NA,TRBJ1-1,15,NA,TGTGCCAGCATTGCGGGGGGTACATGGGACACTGAAGCTTTCTTT,CASIAGGTWDTEAFF
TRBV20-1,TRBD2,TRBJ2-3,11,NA,TGCAGTGCTTTTCGACTAGCTGCGCAGTATTTT,CSAFRLAAQYF
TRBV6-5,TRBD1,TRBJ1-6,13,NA,TGTGCCACCGGGACAGCCTTTAATTCACCCCTCCACTTT,CATGTAFNSPLHF
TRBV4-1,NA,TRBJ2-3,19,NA,TGCGCCAGCAGCCTACTAATGAAGATTGGGGCAGCTAGCACAGATACGCAGTATTTT,CASSLLMKIGAASTDTQYF
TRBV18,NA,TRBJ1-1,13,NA,TGTGCCAGCTCACCTCCGGGGGGCACTGAAGCTTTCTTT,CASSPPGGTEAFF
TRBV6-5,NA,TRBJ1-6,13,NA,TGTGCCAGCGGCTCTTGGGGGGAATCACCCCTCCACTTT,CASGSWGESPLHF
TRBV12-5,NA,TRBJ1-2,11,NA,TGTGCTAGTGGTTTAGGCAGGGTGTTGACCTTC,CASGLGRVLTF
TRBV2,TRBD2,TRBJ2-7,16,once,TGTGCCAGCAGTGAAGCGGCACTAGCGGGTTCCTACGAGCAGTACTTC,CASSEAALAGSYEQYF
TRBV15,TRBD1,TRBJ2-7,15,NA,TGTGCCACCAGCTTTACGGGACAGGGGTCTAGGGAGCAGTACTTC,CATSFTGQGSREQYF
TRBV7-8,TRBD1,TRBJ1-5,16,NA,TGTGCCAGCAGCTTATGGACAGGTGTGGGGAATCAGCCCCAGCATTTT,CASSLWTGVGNQPQHF
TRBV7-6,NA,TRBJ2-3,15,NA,TGTGCCAGCAGCTTAGGGGGGGACGGCACAGATACGCAGTATTTT,CASSLGGDGTDTQYF
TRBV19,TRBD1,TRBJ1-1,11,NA,TGTGCCAGTGACAGGGCGGGGGAAGCTTTCTTT,CASDRAGEAFF
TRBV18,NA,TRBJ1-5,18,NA,TGTGCCAGCTCATCCCGACAGACAATACTAAATAGCAATCAGCCCCAGCATTTT,CASSSRQTILNSNQPQHF
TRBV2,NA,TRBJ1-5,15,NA,TGTGCCAGCAAGTCCTACTCAGGGGATCGTCAGCCCCAGCATTTT,CASKSYSGDRQPQHF
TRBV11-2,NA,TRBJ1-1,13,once,TGTGCCAGCGGGGAGGGGAGAATGACTGAAGCTTTCTTT,CASGEGRMTEAFF
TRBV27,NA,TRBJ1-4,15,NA,TGTGCCAGCAGTCTCAATTGGGGCCAGAATGAAAAACTGTTTTTT,CASSLNWGQNEKLFF
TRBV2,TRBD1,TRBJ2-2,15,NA,TGTGCCAGCCTTCCTGGGGGACAGGGCACCGGGGAGCTGTTTTTT,CASLPGGQGTGELFF
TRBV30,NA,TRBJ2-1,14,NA,TGTGCCTGTGCCACCCGACGCGGGTTAAGGGAGCAGTTCTTC,CACATRRGLREQFF
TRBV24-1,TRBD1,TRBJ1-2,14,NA,TGTGCCACCAGTGATCGACAGGGTAACTATGGCTACACCTTC,CATSDRQGNYGYTF